The 17 T cell receptor beta chains below were found in one sample sequenced in a study of cytomegalovirus exposure and HLA in healthy donors. The PCR used 60 Vbeta and 13 Jbeta primers. Libraries were prepared by immunoSEQ multiplex PCR; TCRdb keeps only in-frame clonotypes and omits some of them. The table has 150,000 to 200,000 clones, 83% seen once. What was sequenced was PBMCs. The receptors come from a man aged 45-65 years in good health and CMV-seronegative.

The rearrangement uses TRBV30 and TRBJ2-5; 8 positions match TRBD2. Per germline, CDR1 GTSNPN and CDR2 SVGIG (reference sequence). The CDR3 loop spans 15 amino acids. V trimming: 1 base; J trimming: 0 bases; junction bases outside the gene matches: 4. Here the CDR3 DNA reads TGTGCCTGGAGTGCTAGCGGGCATTACCAAGAGACCCAGTACTTC. It encodes CAWSASGHYQETQYF.

A single count supports this clone. The chain combines TRBV6-6 with TRBJ1-3; 10 bases are a match to TRBD1. The CDR3 is 16 amino acids. With 6 bases clipped from V and 7 bases from J, the junction kept 12 bases outside the gene matches. Germline values: CDR1 MNHNY, CDR2 SVGAGI (reference sequence). Written as DNA, the CDR3 is TGTGCCAGCAGCAACTCGGGACAGGGGAGCCGGAACACCATATATTTT. Residues: CASSNSGQGSRNTIYF.

The V gene is TRBV7-9, the J gene TRBJ2-1, with TRBD1 identical over 11 bases. V shed 5 bases and J 1 base; nucleotides not matched to a gene: 7. The CDR3 spans 17 residues. The V gene's germline CDR1 is SEHNR and CDR2 FQNEAQ (reference sequence). CDR3 sequence (DNA): TGTGCCAGCAGCGGCCAGGGACAGGGGGGGTCCTACAATGAGCAGTTCTTC. Its protein is CASSGQGQGGSYNEQFF.

V is TRBV5-5 and J is TRBJ1-1, with D maybe TRBD1 (5 bases). The CDR3 runs to 13 residues. CDR1 is SGHKS, CDR2 YYEKEE, per germline (reference sequence). V lost 3 bases, J lost 8 bases, and 14 bases lay in between. The CDR3 sequence is CASSYRGWGEAFF. The DNA of the CDR3 is TGTGCCAGCAGCTACCGTGGGTGGGGCGAAGCTTTCTTT.

This chain connects TRBV15 to TRBJ2-5; D uncertain. Trimming cost V 9 bases and J 1 base, with 18 bases left between them. The CDR3 has 15 residues. Germline V gene sequence: CDR1 LNHNV, CDR2 YYDKDF (reference sequence). The CDR3 nucleotides are TGTGCCACGCAACAGAGTAAGGCAGGCCAAGAGACCCAGTACTTC. Amino acid sequence: CATQQSKAGQETQYF.

The genes are TRBV7-8 and TRBJ1-5; tentatively, D is TRBD1 (6 bases). The length of the CDR3 is 17 residues. Germline CDR1 SGHVS, CDR2 FQNEAQ. Trimming pared 1 base from V and 4 bases from J, leaving 17 bases between. The CDR3 DNA reads as TGTGCCAGCAGCTTAGAGGGGGTTGGGTCCTATAATCAGCCCCAGCATTTT. Translating gives CASSLEGVGSYNQPQHF.

J is TRBJ2-5 and V is TRBV21-1; TRBD2 is the table's D call and was not checked against the DNA. TRBV21-1 is a documented pseudogene. The CDR3 spans 15 residues. The CDR3, as DNA: TGTGCCAGCAGCAAAGCCCCCGGGAGGCGAGAGACCCAGTACTTC. Its protein is CASSKAPGRRETQYF.

The chain couples TRBV7-2 to TRBJ1-5; TRBD1 aligns across 7 bases. The J segment lost 7 bases and the V segment lost 2 bases, leaving 11 bases of the junction unmatched. The CDR3 runs to 16 residues. Germline V lookup: CDR1 SGHTA, CDR2 FQGNSA. The CDR3 reads CASSLTGQGDFQPQHF. The DNA of the CDR3 is TGTGCCAGCAGCTTAACCGGGCAGGGGGATTTCCAGCCCCAGCATTTT.

The V gene is TRBV7-2, the J gene TRBJ2-3; TRBD2 matches at 8 bases. V lost 3 bases, J lost 2 bases, and 7 bases stayed unmatched. The CDR3 spans 16 residues. CDR1 and CDR2 from the germline V gene are SGHTA and FQGNSA. The CDR3 protein is CASSFISGTNTDTQYF. CDR3 nucleotides: TGTGCCAGCAGCTTCATTAGCGGGACCAACACAGATACGCAGTATTTT.

This clone was observed a handful of times. The gene calls are TRBV6-1 and TRBJ1-4; maybe TRBD1 (6 bases). The V gene's germline CDR1 is MNHNS and CDR2 SASEGT. The CDR3 spans 14 residues. With 5 bases removed from V and 0 bases from J, the gap between germline ends came to 7 bases. CDR3 in DNA: TGTGCCAGCAGTCGGACAGCAACTAATGAAAAACTGTTTTTT. Protein: CASSRTATNEKLFF.

V is TRBV18 and J is TRBJ1-2; D call uncertain. This CDR3 comprises 13 residues. Trimming cost V 1 base and J 6 bases, with 9 bases left between them. Germline CDR1 KGHSH, CDR2 LQKENI. This CDR3 is CASSPRPGNGYTF. The CDR3, as DNA: TGTGCCAGCTCACCACGACCGGGTAATGGCTACACCTTC.

The J gene is TRBJ1-6, the V gene TRBV9; the D is unclear. CDR3 length: 14 amino acids. CDR1 SGDLS and CDR2 YYNGEE come from the germline V gene. V was pared by 4 bases and J by 5 bases, with 10 bases between. CDR3 residues: CASSPPGDNSPLHF. The CDR3 DNA reads as TGTGCCAGCAGCCCCCCAGGCGATAATTCACCCCTCCACTTT.

The genes are TRBV10-3 and TRBJ2-2, with TRBD1 identical over 7 bases. The J segment lost 3 bases and the V segment lost 8 bases, leaving 6 bases of the junction unmatched. The CDR3 runs 14 residues. Germline loops: CDR1 ENHRY, CDR2 SYGVKD. CDR3 nucleotides: TGTGCCATCCGACAGGGTTCGGACACCGGGGAGCTGTTTTTT. Protein sequence: CAIRQGSDTGELFF.

The chain is built from TRBV6-5 and TRBJ2-7; 7 bases are shared with TRBD2. Trimming took 6 bases from V and 2 from J; bases not matched to a gene: 7. CDR1 is MNHEY, CDR2 SVGAGI, per germline. This CDR3 contains 14 residues. CDR3 in DNA: TGTGCCAGCAGCCAGCAGGGAGGGCCCTACGAGCAGTACTTC. It translates to CASSQQGGPYEQYF.

The chain combines TRBV5-8 with TRBJ2-1; the match to TRBD2 covers 9 bases. The V gene's germline CDR1 is SGHTS and CDR2 YDEGEE. The CDR3 spans 16 residues. J was trimmed by 4 bases and V by 6 bases; bases with no gene match: 11. CDR3: CASTLLGLAVYNEQFF. CDR3 DNA: TGTGCCAGCACCCTATTGGGACTAGCCGTATACAATGAGCAGTTCTTC.

This chain joins TRBV30 and TRBJ2-1; tentative D call: TRBD1 (6 bases). CDR1 and CDR2 (germline): GTSNPN, SVGIG (reference sequence). This CDR3 is 14 amino acids long. V was shortened by 3 bases and J by 1 base, with 10 bases between the two germline ends. In DNA, the CDR3 is TGTGCCTGGAGCCGGGACAATTCCTACAATGAGCAGTTCTTC. This codes for CAWSRDNSYNEQFF.

The rearrangement uses TRBV5-5 and TRBJ1-6, with a weak D call TRBD1 (5 bases). Germline values: CDR1 SGHKS, CDR2 YYEKEE (reference sequence). V was cut by 4 bases and J by 6 bases, with 17 bases left in between. This CDR3 has 16 residues. The CDR3 region is CASSPRGDRGNSPLHF. CDR3 DNA sequence: TGTGCCAGCAGCCCCCGGGGGGATAGAGGTAATTCACCCCTCCACTTT.